Shown below are 2 T cell receptor beta chains from a single sample sequenced in a study of monozygotic twins with inflammatory bowel disease. TCRdb re-called the 5' RACE reads and shows each CDR3 protein once, DNA omitted. The repertoire table contains some 130,000 distinct CDR3 sequences. Source material: blood. These receptors came from a human donor with ulcerative colitis or Crohn's disease, or a healthy co-twin of an affected twin (not recorded which).

The chain is built from TRBV29-1 and TRBJ2-7; the D call from TCRdb, TRBD1, cannot be confirmed without DNA. The germline CDR1 and CDR2 sequences are SQVTM and ANQGSEA. The CDR3 covers 14 residues. The chain's CDR3 is CSCSWGQLCRRQYF.

The chain couples TRBV7-8 to TRBJ2-2; checking the TCRdb D call of TRBD1 is not possible without DNA. Germline values: CDR1 SGHVS, CDR2 FQNEAQ. This CDR3 contains 18 residues. CDR3 loop: CASSFWRRGLSNTGELFF.